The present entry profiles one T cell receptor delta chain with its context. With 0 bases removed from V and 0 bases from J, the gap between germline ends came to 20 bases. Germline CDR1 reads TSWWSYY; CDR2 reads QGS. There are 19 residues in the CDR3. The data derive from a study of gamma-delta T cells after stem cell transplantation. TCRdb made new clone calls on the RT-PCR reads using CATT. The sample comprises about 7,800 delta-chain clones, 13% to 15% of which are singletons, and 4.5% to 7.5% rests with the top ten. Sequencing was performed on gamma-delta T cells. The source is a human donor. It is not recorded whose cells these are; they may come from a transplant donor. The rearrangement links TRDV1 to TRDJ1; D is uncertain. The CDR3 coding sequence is TGTGCTCTTGGGGAACTATTAACCGTCGAATTCAAGTACACCGATAAACTCATCTTT. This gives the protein CALGELLTVEFKYTDKLIF.